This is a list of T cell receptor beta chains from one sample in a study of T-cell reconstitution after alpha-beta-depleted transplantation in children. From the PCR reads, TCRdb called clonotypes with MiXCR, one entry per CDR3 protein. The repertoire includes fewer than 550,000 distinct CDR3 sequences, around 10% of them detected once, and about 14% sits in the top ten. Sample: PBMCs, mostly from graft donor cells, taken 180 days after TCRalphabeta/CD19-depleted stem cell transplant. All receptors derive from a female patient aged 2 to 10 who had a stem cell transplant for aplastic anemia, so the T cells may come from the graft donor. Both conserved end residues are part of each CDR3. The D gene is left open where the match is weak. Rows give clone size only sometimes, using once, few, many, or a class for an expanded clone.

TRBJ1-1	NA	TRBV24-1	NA	CATRPQGLGTEAFF	TGTGCCACCAGGCCACAGGGTCTCGGCACTGAAGCTTTCTTT
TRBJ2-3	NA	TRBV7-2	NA	CASSRGGITDTQYF	TGTGCCAGCAGCCGCGGTGGGATCACAGATACGCAGTATTTT
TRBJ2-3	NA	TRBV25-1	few	CATTGDTQYF	TGTGCCACCACGGGAGATACGCAGTATTTT
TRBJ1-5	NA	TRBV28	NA	CASSSPGGNQPQHF	TGTGCCAGCAGTTCCCCGGGCGGAAATCAGCCCCAGCATTTT
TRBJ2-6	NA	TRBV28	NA	CASSFPGGVGANVLTF	TGTGCCAGCAGTTTTCCAGGGGGGGTTGGGGCCAACGTCCTGACTTTC
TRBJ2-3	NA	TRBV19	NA	CASKRTEGTDTQYF	TGTGCCAGTAAGAGGACGGAGGGCACAGATACGCAGTATTTT
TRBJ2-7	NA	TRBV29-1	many	CSVGRQPLSYEQYF	TGCAGCGTTGGAAGACAGCCACTCTCCTACGAGCAGTACTTC
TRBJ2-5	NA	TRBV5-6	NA	CASSPATGTQYF	TGTGCCAGCAGCCCAGCCACGGGGACCCAGTACTTC
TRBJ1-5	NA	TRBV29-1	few	CSVGLEGNQPQHF	TGCAGCGTTGGGCTCGAGGGCAATCAGCCCCAGCATTTT
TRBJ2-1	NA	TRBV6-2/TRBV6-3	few	CASSSTLEVQFF	TGTGCCAGCAGCTCCACCCTCGAAGTGCAGTTCTTC
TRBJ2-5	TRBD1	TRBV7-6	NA	CASSSTPTGGRETQYF	TGTGCCAGCAGCTCGACTCCCACAGGGGGCAGAGAGACCCAGTACTTC
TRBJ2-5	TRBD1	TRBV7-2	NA	CASSLLWDRGIVETQYF	TGTGCCAGCAGCCTCCTTTGGGACAGGGGGATTGTGGAGACCCAGTACTTC
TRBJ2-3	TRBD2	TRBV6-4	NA	CASSPGLAGFDTQYF	TGTGCCAGCAGTCCCGGACTAGCGGGATTTGATACGCAGTATTTT
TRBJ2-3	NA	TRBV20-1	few	CSASDRSTDTQYF	TGCAGTGCTAGTGACAGAAGCACAGATACGCAGTATTTT
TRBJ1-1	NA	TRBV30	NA	CAWSGQVNTEAFF	TGTGCCTGGAGTGGGCAGGTGAACACTGAAGCTTTCTTT
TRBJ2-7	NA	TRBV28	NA	CASSSYAAAYYEQYF	TGTGCCAGCAGTTCTTATGCAGCAGCGTATTACGAGCAGTACTTC
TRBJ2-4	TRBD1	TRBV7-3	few	CASSVDRGVQYF	TGTGCCAGCAGCGTTGACAGGGGCGTTCAGTACTTC
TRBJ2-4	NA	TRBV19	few	CASSFRERGWDIQYF	TGTGCCAGTAGTTTCCGGGAACGGGGCTGGGACATTCAGTACTTC
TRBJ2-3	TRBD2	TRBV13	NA	CASSHSGGARNTQYF	TGTGCCAGCAGCCATAGCGGGGGTGCACGAAATACGCAGTATTTT
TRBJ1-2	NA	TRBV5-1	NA	CASSSTVSNYGYTF	TGCGCCAGCAGCTCGACGGTGTCTAACTATGGCTACACCTTC
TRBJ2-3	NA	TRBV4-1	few	CASSQDVQLDTQYF	TGCGCCAGCAGCCAAGACGTCCAACTAGATACGCAGTATTTT
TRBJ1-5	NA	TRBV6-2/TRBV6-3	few	CASNRDRNQPQHF	TGTGCCAGCAACCGGGATCGCAATCAGCCCCAGCATTTT